The 32 T cell receptor beta chains in this list originate from one sample, sequenced in a study of T cell responses to AZD1222 COVID-19 vaccine. Generated by immunoSEQ multiplex PCR, the TCRdb table keeps only in-frame clones and is missing some. The sample has about 150,000 clones, approximately 91% seen once. Sequencing was performed on peripheral blood, taken after recovery from COVID-19. The receptor source for this set is an adult who had recovered from COVID-19.

The chain joins TRBV29-1 to TRBJ2-1; TRBD1 agrees at 8 bases. After removal of 2 bases from V and 7 bases from J, the junction contained 16 bases not matched to a gene. The CDR3 is 17 residues long. Germline loops: CDR1 SQVTM, CDR2 ANQGSEA. The CDR3 loop is CSVERAGGVQERNEQFF. CDR3 in DNA: TGCAGCGTTGAAAGGGCAGGGGGCGTGCAGGAGAGGAATGAGCAGTTCTTC.

The rearrangement uses TRBV7-6 and TRBJ2-2; 7 bases match TRBD2. V was clipped by 1 base and J by 1 base; unmatched bases: 6. This CDR3 comprises 17 residues. CDR1 and CDR2 (germline): SGHVS, FNYEAQ. Here the CDR3 reads CASSLDGQRENTGELFF. CDR3 bases: TGTGCCAGCAGCTTAGATGGCCAGCGGGAGAACACCGGGGAGCTGTTTTTT.

V gene TRBV19 combines with J gene TRBJ1-2; TRBD1 agrees at 12 bases. The CDR3 has 15 residues. J gave up 7 bases and V 7 bases, and 10 bases lay outside the gene matches. The V gene's germline CDR1 is LNHDA and CDR2 SQIVND (reference sequence). CDR3 sequence (DNA): TGTGCCAGTACCGTAGGGACAGGGGGCAATCGTGGCTACACCTTC. It codes for CASTVGTGGNRGYTF.

This chain joins TRBV6-5 and TRBJ1-1; D call uncertain. The germline V gene has CDR1 MNHEY and CDR2 SVGAGI. CDR3 size: 16 residues. V lost 1 base to trimming and J lost 4 bases, with 16 bases between them. CDR3 sequence: CASSYFQFLRPTEAFF. DNA for the CDR3: TGTGCCAGCAGTTACTTTCAGTTCCTCCGGCCCACTGAAGCTTTCTTT.

This clone was observed once. The chain employs TRBV10-3 and TRBJ1-2, with unresolved D. This CDR3 has 13 amino acids. The V end was cut by 4 bases, the J end by 7 bases, with 13 bases between. CDR1 ENHRY and CDR2 SYGVKD come from the germline V gene. The CDR3 protein is CAISVDGVGGYTF. The CDR3 DNA sequence: TGTGCCATCAGTGTTGACGGAGTAGGTGGCTACACCTTC.

The chain carries TRBV5-4 and TRBJ1-6; 10 nucleotides agree with TRBD1. Looked up from germline, CDR1 is SGHNT and CDR2 is YYREEE (reference sequence). The CDR3 loop spans 14 amino acids. The trim removed 4 bases at V and 13 bases at J, leaving 8 bases unmatched. The CDR3 nucleotides are TGTGCCAGCAGCGCAGGACAGGGGGTTGGGCCCCTCCACTTT. Encoded protein: CASSAGQGVGPLHF.

V and J are TRBV7-3 and TRBJ2-3; weak D call: TRBD2 (8 bases). There are 16 residues in the CDR3. Trimming cost V 5 bases and J 4 bases, with 19 bases left between them. CDR1 SGHTA and CDR2 FQGTGA come from the germline V gene. In DNA, the CDR3 is TGTGCCAGCAGCCTCTTAGCGGGAACAGGGGCAGATACGCAGTATTTT. Translated, it gives CASSLLAGTGADTQYF. Full variable domain (missing parts from reference TRBV7-3 and TRBJ2-3): GAGVSQTPSNKVTEKGKYVELRCDPISGHTALYWYRQSLGQGPEFLIYFQGTGAADDSGLPNDRFFAVRPEGSVSTLKIQRTERGDSAVYLCASSLLAGTGADTQYFGPGTRLTVL.

The rearrangement links TRBV15 to TRBJ2-3; 8 nucleotides match TRBD1. In germline, CDR1 is LNHNV, CDR2 YYDKDF (reference sequence). V was pared by 3 bases and J by 3 bases, with 8 bases of the junction left unmatched. The length of the CDR3 is 16 residues. The DNA for the CDR3 is TGTGCCACCAGCAGGACAGGGGATGGTACGACAGATACGCAGTATTTT. It yields the protein CATSRTGDGTTDTQYF.

This rearrangement joins TRBV29-1 to TRBJ1-2; D might be TRBD1 (5 bases). The CDR3 consists of 18 residues. The germline V gene has CDR1 SQVTM and CDR2 ANQGSEA. V lost 0 bases and J lost 4, with 24 bases in between. The CDR3 coding sequence is TGCAGCGTTGAAGAGGTTTTAGGCAGGGATCCTTTGCCCTATGGCTACACCTTC. Amino acids: CSVEEVLGRDPLPYGYTF.

The V and J genes are TRBV11-2 and TRBJ2-5; weak D call: TRBD2 (6 bases). Germline loops: CDR1 SGHAT, CDR2 FQNNGV. Trimming removed 5 bases at V and 5 bases at J, with 9 bases between. CDR3 length: 12 amino acids. The CDR3 nucleotides are TGTGCCAGCAGCCAGAGCGGGGAGACCCAGTACTTC. Translated, it gives CASSQSGETQYF. Full variable domain (remainder filled in from reference TRBV11-2 and TRBJ2-5): EAGVAQSPRYKIIEKRQSVAFWCNPISGHATLYWYQQILGQGPKLLIQFQNNGVVDDSQLPKDRFSAERLKGVDSTLKIQPAKLEDSAVYLCASSQSGETQYFGPGTRLLVL.

V is TRBV7-2 and J is TRBJ1-1, with TRBD1 as a possible D gene (5 bases). Trimming removed 1 base at V and 1 base at J, with 10 bases between. The CDR3 spans 15 residues. Germline loops: CDR1 SGHTA, CDR2 FQGNSA. The CDR3 here is CASSLVGHGNTEAFF. Written as DNA, the CDR3 is TGTGCCAGCAGCTTAGTCGGACACGGGAACACTGAAGCTTTCTTT.

The chain joins TRBV6-5 to TRBJ2-7; TRBD1 agrees at 7 bases. V shed 7 bases and J 3 bases; nucleotides not matched to a gene: 6. The CDR3 covers 13 residues. Germline CDR1 and CDR2: MNHEY and SVGAGI. The DNA for the CDR3 is TGTGCCAGCATTCGACAGGGTATCTACGAGCAGTACTTC. Amino acid sequence: CASIRQGIYEQYF.

The J gene is TRBJ1-1, the V gene TRBV6-6; no clear D. V dropped 0 bases and J dropped 0 bases, with 8 bases sitting between them. Germline V gene sequence: CDR1 MNHNY, CDR2 SVGAGI (reference sequence). The CDR3 has 15 amino acids. CDR3: CASSYSELMNTEAFF. CDR3 nucleotides: TGTGCCAGCAGTTACTCGGAATTGATGAACACTGAAGCTTTCTTT.

This chain joins TRBV19 and TRBJ1-1, with unresolved D. Germline values: CDR1 LNHDA, CDR2 SQIVND (reference sequence). The CDR3 has 15 residues. Trimming pared 0 bases from V and 1 base from J, leaving 9 bases between. The CDR3 nucleotides read TGTGCCAGTAGTATAGAAGTTCGACAGAACACTGAAGCTTTCTTT. It yields the protein CASSIEVRQNTEAFF.

This clone was picked up one time. V gene TRBV18 combines with J gene TRBJ2-2; 7 bases line up with TRBD1. Per the germline V gene, CDR1 is KGHSH and CDR2 is LQKENI. Trimming removed 1 base from V and 6 bases from J; junction bases left unmatched: 8. This CDR3 has 16 residues. CDR3 protein: CASSPRQKTGSGELFF. The CDR3, as DNA: TGTGCCAGCTCACCACGTCAAAAGACAGGGTCCGGGGAGCTGTTTTTT.

The chain links TRBV14 to TRBJ2-3, with unresolved D. CDR1 and CDR2 from the germline V gene are SGHDN and FVKESK. Trimming shortened V by 0 bases and J by 3 bases, and 7 bases separated the two germline ends. The CDR3 totals 14 residues. The CDR3 loop is CASSQDLGTDTQYF. CDR3 coding DNA: TGTGCCAGCAGCCAAGATCTCGGGACAGATACGCAGTATTTT. The variable domain in full, with the rest retrieved from reference TRBV14 and TRBJ2-3, is EAGVTQFPSHSVIEKGQTVTLRCDPISGHDNLYWYRRVMGKEIKFLLHFVKESKQDESGMPNNRFLAERTGGTYSTLKVQPAELEDSGVYFCASSQDLGTDTQYFGPGTRLTVL.

V and J are TRBV6-6 and TRBJ2-7, with D unclear. This CDR3 is 13 amino acids long. CDR1 is MNHNY and CDR2 is SVGAGI in the germline V gene (reference sequence). Trimming left V 1 base short and J 6 bases short, with 10 bases between. The CDR3 loop is CASSYLEMGEQYF. The CDR3 nucleotides are TGTGCCAGCAGTTACTTAGAGATGGGCGAGCAGTACTTC.

Only a few counts were recorded for this clone. The chain couples TRBV6-1 to TRBJ1-5; the D is unclear. CDR1 is MNHNS and CDR2 is SASEGT in the germline V gene. The CDR3 has 16 residues. V was shortened by 3 bases and J by 2 bases, with 14 bases between the two germline ends. The CDR3 loop reads CASSEDWVQGNQPQHF. The CDR3 DNA reads TGTGCCAGCAGTGAGGACTGGGTCCAGGGCAATCAGCCCCAGCATTTT.

V usage is TRBV7-2 and J usage is TRBJ1-5; tentative D call: TRBD1 (5 bases). The V and J ends lost 6 bases and 3 bases respectively, with 12 bases between them. The germline V gene has CDR1 SGHTA and CDR2 FQGNSA. The CDR3 has 14 residues. CDR3: CASSSGSHNQPQHF. The CDR3 coding sequence is TGTGCCAGCAGTTCAGGGTCTCACAATCAGCCCCAGCATTTT.

The V gene is TRBV6-7, the J gene TRBJ2-7, with 9 bases lining up with TRBD2. TRBV6-7 is marked as an open reading frame, function uncertain. The CDR3 is made up of 14 amino acids. V trimming: 2 bases; J trimming: 4 bases; junction bases outside the gene matches: 3. CDR3 protein: CASSYARGGYEQYF. The CDR3 coding sequence is TGTGCCAGCAGTTACGCGCGGGGGGGTTACGAGCAGTACTTC.

The V gene is TRBV28, the J gene TRBJ1-1; no firm D call. The CDR3 consists of 12 residues. Trimming shortened V by 5 bases and J by 3 bases, and 7 bases separated the two germline ends. Germline lookup yields CDR1 MDHEN and CDR2 SYDVKM. The DNA for the CDR3 is TGTGCCAGCAGTGACGGATACACTGAAGCTTTCTTT. It is translated as CASSDGYTEAFF.

The rearrangement links TRBV10-2 to TRBJ2-3; 15 nucleotides align to TRBD2. The CDR3 sequence is 18 residues long. The V gene's germline CDR1 is WSHSY and CDR2 SAAADI. V lost 2 bases, J lost 5 bases, and 8 bases stayed unmatched. Here the CDR3 DNA reads TGCGCCAGCAGTGAGATACCGGGACTAGCGGGAGGAGGAGATACGCAGTATTTT. This gives the protein CASSEIPGLAGGGDTQYF.

This chain joins TRBV5-1 and TRBJ2-3, with D maybe TRBD2 (5 bases). This CDR3 is built from 15 residues. Between the trimmed V and J ends, which lost 4 bases and 7 bases, there was a span of 19 bases. Germline CDR1 SGHRS, CDR2 YFSETQ. The CDR3 here is CASSPGLGLVNTQYF. CDR3 nucleotide sequence: TGCGCCAGCAGCCCCGGACTGGGCTTGGTCAATACGCAGTATTTT.

The rearrangement joins TRBV9 to TRBJ1-2, with no clear D. V was pared by 5 bases and J by 3 bases, with 2 bases between. This CDR3 spans 10 amino acids. CDR1 is SGDLS, CDR2 YYNGEE, per germline. DNA of the CDR3: TGTGCCAGCAGTGACTATGGCTACACCTTC. Translation: CASSDYGYTF.

The chain combines TRBV11-3 with TRBJ2-7; D gene uncertain. Trimming pared 5 bases from V and 5 bases from J, leaving 16 bases between. CDR3 length equals 14 residues. Germline V gene sequence: CDR1 SGHNT, CDR2 YENEEA. The CDR3 here is CASSAGGSLDEQYF. In DNA form, the CDR3 reads TGTGCCAGCAGCGCAGGTGGTTCGTTGGACGAGCAGTACTTC.

The chain couples TRBV27 to TRBJ1-1; no definite D call. Germline V gene data show CDR1 as MNHEY and CDR2 as SMNVEV (reference sequence). The V end lost 4 bases, the J end lost 11 bases, and 17 bases lay between the germline ends. The CDR3 sequence is 13 residues long. CDR3 coding DNA: TGTGCCAGCAGTTCTTACATAGTCTCTAAGGCTTTCTTT. Protein sequence: CASSSYIVSKAFF.

The chain is built from TRBV28 and TRBJ1-5; D remains ambiguous. Germline CDR1 MDHEN, CDR2 SYDVKM. With 10 bases removed from V and 0 bases from J, the gap between germline ends came to 10 bases. The CDR3 extends over 13 amino acids. Here the CDR3 DNA reads TGTGCCACCCACTCTTTTAGCAATCAGCCCCAGCATTTT. Protein sequence: CATHSFSNQPQHF.

V is TRBV5-5 and J is TRBJ1-1, with unresolved D. The CDR3 is made up of 15 amino acids. The ends were cut back, 4 bases at V and 0 bases at J, with 13 bases in the middle. Germline V gives CDR1 SGHKS, CDR2 YYEKEE (reference sequence). CDR3: CASSRTGVLNTEAFF. DNA of the CDR3: TGTGCCAGCAGCCGAACCGGGGTCCTGAACACTGAAGCTTTCTTT.

V is TRBV4-2 and J is TRBJ2-5; 7 nucleotides agree with TRBD2. With 1 base clipped from V and 1 base from J, the junction kept 9 bases outside the gene matches. The germline CDR1 and CDR2 sequences are LGHNA and YNFKEQ. This CDR3 is built from 17 residues. The CDR3 loop reads CASSQVSAGALQETQYF. The CDR3 DNA sequence: TGTGCCAGCAGCCAAGTTTCGGCGGGAGCTCTCCAAGAGACCCAGTACTTC.

V usage is TRBV5-4 and J usage is TRBJ1-5; TRBD1 is a possible D gene (5 bases). Germline CDR1 is SGHNT and CDR2 is YYREEE (reference sequence). V dropped 0 bases and J dropped 4 bases, with 5 bases sitting between them. This CDR3 contains 13 residues. CDR3 residues: CASSLDRNQPQHF. CDR3 nucleotides: TGTGCCAGCAGCTTGGACAGGAATCAGCCCCAGCATTTT.

There are a few counts of this clone. The genes are TRBV29-1 and TRBJ2-7; TRBD1 might be the D (6 bases). The CDR3 totals 13 residues. With 4 bases removed from V and 6 bases from J, the gap between germline ends came to 16 bases. Germline V gene sequence: CDR1 SQVTM, CDR2 ANQGSEA. CDR3 in amino acids: CSVVSGVDGEQYF. CDR3 sequence (DNA): TGCAGCGTTGTTTCAGGGGTTGATGGCGAGCAGTACTTC.

CDR3 residues: CASSHTAGYGYTF. In DNA, the CDR3 is TGTGCCAGCTCACACACGGCTGGCTATGGCTACACCTTC. The chain is built from TRBV18 and TRBJ1-2, with no clear D. Per germline, CDR1 KGHSH and CDR2 LQKENI. The CDR3 length is 13 residues. V was cut by 4 bases and J by 4 bases, with 10 bases left in between.